The rows below give T cell receptor beta chains drawn from one sample of a study of metastatic and nonmetastatic thyroid tumors. TCRdb reassembled clones from the PCR reads with MiXCR. The data contain tens of thousands of clones, 25% to 30% of them singletons. Sequencing was done on a sample of blood. These TCRs come from a male donor with papillary thyroid cancer or a benign thyroid nodule (not recorded which). Some clones in this sample may be carry-over from other donors' samples. The CDR3 runs from the conserved cysteine through the conserved F or W. Fields, in order: D gene, J gene, V gene, CDR3 length, clone size, CDR3 DNA, CDR3 protein. The D gene is left open where the match is weak. Only some rows state a clone size, as once, few, many or a class for expanded clones.

d_gene: .; j_gene: TRBJ1-2; v_gene: TRBV3-1; len: 12; abundance: .; CDR3nt: TGTGCCAGCAGCCATGAGCGGGGCGGCTACACCTTC; CDR3aa: CASSHERGGYTF
d_gene: TRBD1; j_gene: TRBJ1-2; v_gene: TRBV7-2; len: 15; abundance: many; CDR3nt: TGTGCCAGCACCATCGGGGACAGAGCTAACTATGGCTACACCTTC; CDR3aa: CASTIGDRANYGYTF
d_gene: .; j_gene: TRBJ2-5; v_gene: TRBV12-3/TRBV12-4; len: 11; abundance: many; CDR3nt: TGTGCCAGCAGGGGCGTAGAGACCCAGTACTTC; CDR3aa: CASRGVETQYF
d_gene: .; j_gene: TRBJ2-7; v_gene: TRBV5-5; len: 13; abundance: once; CDR3nt: TGTGCCAGCAGTTTTGAGGAATCCTACGAGCAGTACTTC; CDR3aa: CASSFEESYEQYF
d_gene: TRBD2; j_gene: TRBJ2-1; v_gene: TRBV5-1; len: 18; abundance: .; CDR3nt: TGCGCCAGCAGCTTAACAGGGGGTGTAGCGGGAGGGCAGAATGAGCAGTTCTTC; CDR3aa: CASSLTGGVAGGQNEQFF
d_gene: .; j_gene: TRBJ1-5; v_gene: TRBV12-5; len: 14; abundance: few; CDR3nt: TGTGCTAGTGGTTTGGGAGAGGAGGCTTCGCCCCAGCATTTT; CDR3aa: CASGLGEEASPQHF
d_gene: TRBD2; j_gene: TRBJ2-7; v_gene: TRBV27; len: 19; abundance: .; CDR3nt: TGTGCCAGCAGTTCCCGCCGCCTGGGACTAGCGTTAAGCTCCTACGGGCAGTACTTC; CDR3aa: CASSSRRLGLALSSYGQYF
d_gene: .; j_gene: TRBJ2-7; v_gene: TRBV11-3; len: 13; abundance: medium-sized; CDR3nt: TGTGCCAGCAGCTTAGGGAGTGTCCACGAGCAGTACTTC; CDR3aa: CASSLGSVHEQYF
d_gene: TRBD2; j_gene: TRBJ2-7; v_gene: TRBV20-1; len: 15; abundance: few; CDR3nt: TGCAGTGCTCCAATCTTAGCGGGAGGCCCCTACGAGCAGTACTTC; CDR3aa: CSAPILAGGPYEQYF
d_gene: .; j_gene: TRBJ1-1; v_gene: TRBV5-4; len: 12; abundance: .; CDR3nt: TGTGCCAGCGGCTCGACACAGAGTGAAGCTTTCTTT; CDR3aa: CASGSTQSEAFF
d_gene: TRBD2; j_gene: TRBJ2-2; v_gene: TRBV7-3; len: 19; abundance: .; CDR3nt: TGTGCCAGCAGCTTAAGCCCACTAGCGGGAGGGCCAGCCGCCGGGGAGCTGTTTTTT; CDR3aa: CASSLSPLAGGPAAGELFF
d_gene: .; j_gene: TRBJ1-1; v_gene: TRBV28; len: 13; abundance: .; CDR3nt: TGTGCCAGCAGTTTGGTAGTAGACACTGAAGCTTTCTTT; CDR3aa: CASSLVVDTEAFF
d_gene: .; j_gene: TRBJ2-2; v_gene: TRBV20-1; len: 15; abundance: .; CDR3nt: TGCAGTGGTCCCCAGGGCTGTGCGAACACCGGGGAGCTGTTTTTT; CDR3aa: CSGPQGCANTGELFF
d_gene: .; j_gene: TRBJ1-2; v_gene: TRBV20-1; len: 16; abundance: .; CDR3nt: TGCAGTGCTAGAGACCGCCTGGGAGTAGGTCACTATGGCTACACCTTC; CDR3aa: CSARDRLGVGHYGYTF
d_gene: TRBD2; j_gene: TRBJ2-1; v_gene: TRBV5-1; len: 19; abundance: .; CDR3nt: TGCGCCAGCAGCTTACTGGGACTAGCGGGAAACCCACCTTACAATGAGCAGTTCTTC; CDR3aa: CASSLLGLAGNPPYNEQFF
d_gene: .; j_gene: TRBJ2-5; v_gene: TRBV19; len: 12; abundance: .; CDR3nt: TGTGCCAGCGGGACACGCGCGGAGACCCAGTACTTC; CDR3aa: CASGTRAETQYF
d_gene: .; j_gene: TRBJ2-3; v_gene: TRBV11-2; len: 15; abundance: .; CDR3nt: TGTGCCAGCACTCCGAGAAGGGGTAGCACAGATACGCAGTATTTT; CDR3aa: CASTPRRGSTDTQYF
d_gene: .; j_gene: TRBJ2-5; v_gene: TRBV5-1; len: 13; abundance: many; CDR3nt: TGCGCCAGCAGCTTGGGGCCGCAAAAGACCCAGTACTTC; CDR3aa: CASSLGPQKTQYF
d_gene: .; j_gene: TRBJ2-5; v_gene: TRBV6-1; len: 16; abundance: many; CDR3nt: TGTGCCAGCAGTTTTTTGGGGGACACCCTAGGGGAGACCCAGTACTTC; CDR3aa: CASSFLGDTLGETQYF
d_gene: TRBD2; j_gene: TRBJ2-3; v_gene: TRBV6-2/TRBV6-3; len: 14; abundance: many; CDR3nt: TGTGCCAGCTCTACGGGACTAGCGACAGATACGCAGTATTTT; CDR3aa: CASSTGLATDTQYF
d_gene: .; j_gene: TRBJ2-7; v_gene: TRBV12-3/TRBV12-4; len: 13; abundance: few; CDR3nt: .; CDR3aa: CASSSSSSYEQYF
d_gene: TRBD2; j_gene: TRBJ2-7; v_gene: TRBV14; len: 15; abundance: .; CDR3nt: TGTGCCAGCAGCCGAATGAGCGGGAGCACCTACGAGCAGTACTTC; CDR3aa: CASSRMSGSTYEQYF
d_gene: .; j_gene: TRBJ1-1; v_gene: TRBV5-6; len: 15; abundance: .; CDR3nt: TGTGCCAGCAGCCCACAGGATGGGGTGAACACTGAAGCTTTCTTT; CDR3aa: CASSPQDGVNTEAFF
d_gene: .; j_gene: TRBJ2-3; v_gene: TRBV9; len: 15; abundance: .; CDR3nt: TGTGCCAGCAGCGTAGGTGGCCTCCTCACAGATACGCAGTATTTT; CDR3aa: CASSVGGLLTDTQYF
d_gene: TRBD1; j_gene: TRBJ2-5; v_gene: TRBV3-1; len: 16; abundance: many; CDR3nt: TGTGCCAGCAGCCTCTCAACAGGGACAGGGAGGGAGACCCAGTACTTC; CDR3aa: CASSLSTGTGRETQYF
d_gene: .; j_gene: TRBJ1-5; v_gene: TRBV6-1; len: 14; abundance: many; CDR3nt: TGTGCCAGCAGTCATACCGGGGAGAGCCAGCCCCAGCATTTT; CDR3aa: CASSHTGESQPQHF
d_gene: .; j_gene: TRBJ2-3; v_gene: TRBV6-1; len: 15; abundance: .; CDR3nt: TGTGCCAGCAGTGAATCGGCGGTAGGGCCAGATACTCAGTATTTT; CDR3aa: CASSESAVGPDTQYF
d_gene: TRBD1; j_gene: TRBJ1-5; v_gene: TRBV20-1; len: 19; abundance: .; CDR3nt: TGCAGTGCTAGCCCCCCGGGACAGAAGCCCCCTTATAGCAATCAGCCCCAGCATTTT; CDR3aa: CSASPPGQKPPYSNQPQHF
d_gene: .; j_gene: TRBJ1-2; v_gene: TRBV28; len: 14; abundance: .; CDR3nt: TGTGCCAGCAGTTTACCCATAGGGGGCTATGGCTACACCTTC; CDR3aa: CASSLPIGGYGYTF
d_gene: .; j_gene: TRBJ2-1; v_gene: TRBV12-3/TRBV12-4; len: 15; abundance: few; CDR3nt: TGTGCCAGCAGTTTGGGGGGAGGCCCCTACAATGAGCAGTTCTTC; CDR3aa: CASSLGGGPYNEQFF
d_gene: .; j_gene: TRBJ2-3; v_gene: TRBV5-4; len: 16; abundance: few; CDR3nt: TGTGCCAGCAGCTTGGGGGCAGGGGAGTTCACAGATACGCAGTATTTT; CDR3aa: CASSLGAGEFTDTQYF
d_gene: .; j_gene: TRBJ1-1; v_gene: TRBV28; len: 12; abundance: .; CDR3nt: TGTGCCAGCAGTTTATCGGGGAGAGGTGCTTTCTTT; CDR3aa: CASSLSGRGAFF
d_gene: .; j_gene: TRBJ2-7; v_gene: TRBV3-1; len: 14; abundance: .; CDR3nt: TGTGCCAGCAGCCAAGGGACCGCCTCCTACGAGCAGTACTTC; CDR3aa: CASSQGTASYEQYF
d_gene: .; j_gene: TRBJ1-2; v_gene: TRBV24-1; len: 11; abundance: .; CDR3nt: TGTGCCACCAGTGATCTGAAGGGCTACACCTTC; CDR3aa: CATSDLKGYTF
d_gene: .; j_gene: TRBJ2-5; v_gene: TRBV29-1; len: 12; abundance: many; CDR3nt: TGCAGCGTTGCCAGGGTCCAAGAGACCCAGTACTTC; CDR3aa: CSVARVQETQYF
d_gene: .; j_gene: TRBJ2-7; v_gene: TRBV4-1; len: 15; abundance: .; CDR3nt: TGCGCCAGCAGCCAAGTCGGCGGCCTCTCCTACGAGCAGTACTTC; CDR3aa: CASSQVGGLSYEQYF
d_gene: .; j_gene: TRBJ1-4; v_gene: TRBV2; len: 14; abundance: many; CDR3nt: TGTGCCAGCAGGGTGGACAGCTCTAATGAAAAACTGTTTTTT; CDR3aa: CASRVDSSNEKLFF
d_gene: .; j_gene: TRBJ2-6; v_gene: TRBV5-1; len: 15; abundance: .; CDR3nt: TGCGCCAGCAGCCAAAGGGTATCTGGGGCCAACGTCCTGACTTTC; CDR3aa: CASSQRVSGANVLTF
d_gene: .; j_gene: TRBJ2-7; v_gene: TRBV11-2; len: 16; abundance: few; CDR3nt: TGTGCCAGCAGCTCTAACGTCGGGACTTCCCACTACGAGCAGTACTTC; CDR3aa: CASSSNVGTSHYEQYF
d_gene: .; j_gene: TRBJ1-5; v_gene: TRBV27; len: 15; abundance: .; CDR3nt: TGTGCCAGCAGTTTGGGGCCAATAAGCAATCAGCCCCAGCATTTT; CDR3aa: CASSLGPISNQPQHF
d_gene: .; j_gene: TRBJ1-5; v_gene: TRBV7-9; len: 13; abundance: few; CDR3nt: TGTGCCAGCAGCTTAGCGGTTGGACAGCCCCAGCATTTT; CDR3aa: CASSLAVGQPQHF
d_gene: .; j_gene: TRBJ1-1; v_gene: TRBV12-3/TRBV12-4; len: 12; abundance: .; CDR3nt: TGTGCCAGCAGTTTCGGCTCCACTGAAGCTTTCTTT; CDR3aa: CASSFGSTEAFF
d_gene: TRBD1; j_gene: TRBJ2-3; v_gene: TRBV15; len: 16; abundance: many; CDR3nt: TGTGCCACCAGCAGAGATCAGGGACAGTCCACAGATACGCAGTATTTT; CDR3aa: CATSRDQGQSTDTQYF
d_gene: .; j_gene: TRBJ2-7; v_gene: TRBV11-2; len: 13; abundance: .; CDR3nt: TGTGCCAGCAATCAGATTGGTACCTACGAGCAGTACTTC; CDR3aa: CASNQIGTYEQYF